This passage covers 32 T cell receptor beta chains from one sample sequenced in a study of cytomegalovirus exposure and HLA in healthy donors. The PCR made use of 60 Vbeta and 13 Jbeta primers. This table comes from immunoSEQ multiplex PCR, and its TCRdb copy is limited to in-frame clones, with some not included. Of 160,000 or so clones detected, roughly four fifths appear once; the ten largest clones hold 4.1%. The sequenced material came from PBMCs. These receptors were collected from a man in his fifties in good health and CMV-seropositive.

This chain connects TRBV29-1 to TRBJ2-3, with D perhaps matching TRBD1 (5 bases). This CDR3 has 13 residues. Germline CDR1 reads SQVTM; CDR2 reads ANQGSEA. The V gene lost 7 bases and the J gene lost 2 bases, with 13 bases spanning the gap. As DNA, the CDR3 is TGCAGCGCCGACAGACAGAACACAGATACGCAGTATTTT. This sequence encodes CSADRQNTDTQYF.

The table lists this clone with a count of one. The chain couples TRBV6-4 to TRBJ1-5, with TRBD1 matching 8 bases. CDR1 is MRHNA and CDR2 is SNTAGT in the germline V gene. After removal of 4 bases from V and 4 bases from J, the junction contained 15 bases not matched to a gene. CDR3 length: 18 amino acids. The CDR3 DNA sequence: TGTGCCAGCAGTGCCCTACCTGACAGGGGAAGGAGGAATCAGCCCCAGCATTTT. Protein: CASSALPDRGRRNQPQHF.

In the case of this clone: One junction end does not reproduce the germline sequence, and a read error may be involved. The V and J genes are TRBV7-9 and TRBJ1-4, with 7 bases identical to TRBD1. Per germline, CDR1 SEHNR and CDR2 FQNEAQ (reference sequence). CDR3 length: 17 residues. The chain's CDR3 is CSSSFTGVFLIDEKLFF. In nucleotides, the CDR3 is TGTTCCAGCAGCTTCACAGGGGTTTTCTTGATAGATGAAAAACTGTTTTTT.

The table lists this clone with a count of one. V gene TRBV28 combines with J gene TRBJ2-7; TRBD2 matches at 13 bases. The V gene's germline CDR1 is MDHEN and CDR2 SYDVKM. The trim removed 5 bases at V and 9 bases at J, leaving 4 bases unmatched. CDR3 length: 13 residues. CDR3 protein: CASSTSGRAVQYF. The CDR3 region has the DNA TGTGCCAGCAGTACTAGCGGGAGGGCTGTGCAGTACTTC.

Regarding this clone: Other DNA variants within this sample encode the same CDR3. The V call is TRBV27, the J call TRBJ1-5, with a weak D call TRBD1 (6 bases). V was shortened by 6 bases and J by 3 bases, with 18 bases between the two germline ends. The CDR3 is made up of 16 amino acids. Germline V gene data show CDR1 as MNHEY and CDR2 as SMNVEV (reference sequence). CDR3 in DNA: TGTGCCAGCAGGCCGGGACAATGGGTGTCCAATCAGCCCCAGCATTTT. Protein sequence: CASRPGQWVSNQPQHF.

The chain carries TRBV7-6 and TRBJ2-2, with D perhaps matching TRBD1 (6 bases). The V and J ends lost 1 base and 4 bases respectively, with 16 bases between them. Germline CDR1 reads SGHVS; CDR2 reads FNYEAQ. The CDR3 is made up of 17 amino acids. The CDR3 DNA is TGTGCCAGCAGCTTAGTGGTGGGGGCGGACACCACCGGGGAGCTGTTTTTT. It translates to CASSLVVGADTTGELFF.

Comments on this clone: The germline gene is not matched at one end of the junction; a read error may be the cause. V is TRBV13 and J is TRBJ1-1; 7 bases line up with TRBD1. Per germline, CDR1 PRHDT and CDR2 FYEKMQ (reference sequence). The CDR3 is made up of 14 amino acids. The CDR3 DNA is TGTGCCAGCAGCATAGGGGGCAAAGACACTGAAGCTTTCTTT. This encodes CASSIGGKDTEAFF. Drawing the rest from reference TRBV13 and TRBJ1-1, the complete variable domain is AAGVIQSPRHLIKEKRETATLKCYPIPRHDTVYWYQQGPGQDPQFLISFYEKMQSDKGSIPDRFSAQQFSDYHSELNMSSLELGDSALYFCASSIGGKDTEAFFGQGTRLTVV.

V usage is TRBV29-1 and J usage is TRBJ2-5, with D maybe TRBD2 (5 bases). The length of the CDR3 is 12 residues. Germline CDR1 SQVTM, CDR2 ANQGSEA. V lost 3 bases to trimming and J lost 5 bases, with 10 bases between them. The CDR3 sequence: CSVEGAEETQYF. The CDR3, as DNA: TGCAGCGTTGAGGGAGCGGAGGAGACCCAGTACTTC.

The gene calls are TRBV7-9 and TRBJ1-3, with 7 bases lining up with TRBD1. Germline V gene data show CDR1 as SEHNR and CDR2 as FQNEAQ (reference sequence). CDR3 size: 17 residues. Trimming cost V 1 base and J 2 bases; bases outside gene matches: 8. The CDR3 DNA reads as TGTGCCAGCAGCTTAGTGGACAGGTCAAGGGCTGGAAACACCATATATTTT. Translated, it gives CASSLVDRSRAGNTIYF.

The chain combines TRBV28 with TRBJ1-2, with D unresolved. Germline V gives CDR1 MDHEN, CDR2 SYDVKM. The CDR3 extends over 15 amino acids. V lost 8 bases and J lost 2, with 18 bases in between. The CDR3 here is CASQTAGIRNYGYTF. CDR3 in DNA: TGTGCCAGCCAAACGGCGGGGATTCGAAACTATGGCTACACCTTC.

With respect to this clone: This sample includes further DNA sequences coding for the same CDR3. The chain joins TRBV11-2 to TRBJ2-7; 11 positions match TRBD1. CDR1 SGHAT and CDR2 FQNNGV come from the germline V gene. The CDR3 has 15 residues. V lost 1 base, J lost 3 bases, and 2 bases stayed unmatched. In DNA form, the CDR3 reads TGTGCCAGCAGCTTAGGGGGGACAGGGGGCTACGAGCAGTACTTC. Its protein is CASSLGGTGGYEQYF.

The CDR3 protein is CASSPTGTYEQYF. CDR3 nucleotide sequence: TGTGCCAGCAGCCCTACAGGGACGTACGAGCAGTACTTC. The rearrangement links TRBV9 to TRBJ2-7, with a tentative D call TRBD1 (6 bases). The CDR3 has 13 amino acids. Trimming stripped 4 bases from V and 4 bases from J, with 12 bases between. Germline CDR1 reads SGDLS; CDR2 reads YYNGEE.

The chain combines TRBV6-5 with TRBJ2-3; TRBD1 is a possible D gene (5 bases). The CDR3 covers 14 residues. Germline V lookup: CDR1 MNHEY, CDR2 SVGAGI. V shed 0 bases and J shed 1 base, with 5 bases lying between them. The chain's CDR3 is CASSYSTGTDTQYF. The DNA for the CDR3 is TGTGCCAGCAGTTACTCGACAGGCACAGATACGCAGTATTTT.

The genes are TRBV9 and TRBJ2-1, with TRBD2 matching 11 bases. V was clipped by 4 bases and J by 6 bases; unmatched bases: 9. Germline lookup yields CDR1 SGDLS and CDR2 YYNGEE. The CDR3 has 16 residues. CDR3 residues: CASSPRLAGKRNEQFF. CDR3 DNA sequence: TGTGCCAGCAGCCCCCGACTAGCGGGAAAGCGCAATGAGCAGTTCTTC.

The gene calls are TRBV27 and TRBJ2-1, with 8 positions matching TRBD2. V lost 8 bases to trimming and J lost 15 bases; unmatched junction nucleotides: 9. The CDR3 covers 11 residues. Germline CDR1 and CDR2: MNHEY and SMNVEV (reference sequence). CDR3 sequence: CASGRGGVRFF. The DNA of the CDR3 is TGTGCCAGCGGCCGGGGGGGAGTTCGGTTCTTC.

The CDR3: CASTPPGGGRETQYF. The CDR3 region has the DNA TGTGCCAGCACCCCCCCAGGGGGAGGCCGTGAGACCCAGTACTTC. The chain carries TRBV28 and TRBJ2-5; D possibly corresponds to TRBD1 (7 bases). The CDR3 covers 15 residues. Germline V CDR1 and CDR2: MDHEN, SYDVKM. The germline V and J ends were trimmed by 7 bases and 5 bases, with 20 bases remaining between them.

CDR3 bases: TGTGCCAGCAGTTCAGGACTAGCGGGGGGAAACGAGCAGTACTTC. Its translation: CASSSGLAGGNEQYF. The chain combines TRBV7-6 with TRBJ2-5; TRBD2 matches at 14 bases. The J call is doubtful: the DNA matches TRBJ2-7 better. This CDR3 has 15 residues. Germline lookup yields CDR1 SGHVS and CDR2 FNYEAQ.

The rearrangement joins TRBV29-1 to TRBJ1-1; perhaps TRBD1 as D (6 bases). Trimming shortened V by 6 bases and J by 4 bases, and 15 bases separated the two germline ends. Germline V CDR1 and CDR2: SQVTM, ANQGSEA. The CDR3 loop spans 13 amino acids. The CDR3 region has the DNA TGCAGCGTCCTTACAGGGTCCGGCACTGAAGCTTTCTTT. Translation gives CSVLTGSGTEAFF.

The chain recombines TRBV30 with TRBJ1-6, with D tentatively TRBD1 (6 bases). This CDR3 contains 15 residues. The germline gives CDR1 GTSNPN, CDR2 SVGIG (reference sequence). V lost 1 base and J 3 bases, leaving 10 bases between the germline ends. CDR3 protein: CAWSDPGHYNSPLHF. CDR3 nucleotide sequence: TGTGCCTGGAGTGACCCGGGACACTATAATTCACCCCTCCACTTT.

The rearrangement links TRBV19 to TRBJ1-1, with 9 bases matching TRBD1. The junction had 11 bases not matched to a gene; V was cut back by 3 bases and J by 3 bases. The CDR3 extends over 17 amino acids. In germline, CDR1 is LNHDA, CDR2 SQIVND (reference sequence). This chain's CDR3 is CASSIGQGSPFDTEAFF. For the CDR3, the DNA is TGTGCCAGTAGTATTGGACAGGGGTCTCCTTTTGACACTGAAGCTTTCTTT. The complete variable domain, with remaining parts taken from reference TRBV19 and TRBJ1-1, reads DGGITQSPKYLFRKEGQNVTLSCEQNLNHDAMYWYRQDPGQGLRLIYYSQIVNDFQKGDIAEGYSVSREKKESFPLTVTSAQKNPTAFYLCASSIGQGSPFDTEAFFGQGTRLTVV.

V and J are TRBV27 and TRBJ2-5, with D maybe TRBD2 (6 bases). The CDR3 is made up of 15 amino acids. CDR1 MNHEY and CDR2 SMNVEV come from the germline V gene (reference sequence). Trimming removed 3 bases at V and 5 bases at J, with 16 bases between. The CDR3 reads CASSFLVGAGETQYF. CDR3 nucleotides: TGTGCCAGCAGTTTTCTCGTAGGGGCGGGGGAGACCCAGTACTTC.

The chain employs TRBV5-6 and TRBJ2-3, with 12 bases lining up with TRBD2. Germline CDR1 reads SGHDT; CDR2 reads YYEEEE. This CDR3 region has 15 residues. V lost 5 bases, J lost 5 bases, and 6 bases stayed unmatched. CDR3 nucleotides: TGTGCCAGCAGGGACAGACTAGCGGGGGTAGATACGCAGTATTTT. As protein: CASRDRLAGVDTQYF.

The V gene is TRBV9, the J gene TRBJ2-7, with 8 nucleotides matching TRBD1. There are 14 residues in the CDR3. V was clipped by 5 bases and J by 7 bases; unmatched bases: 11. Germline CDR1 is SGDLS and CDR2 is YYNGEE. The CDR3 bases are TGTGCCAGCAGTTCAGGGGGCGCAGGAAGAGAGCAGTACTTC. Amino acid sequence: CASSSGGAGREQYF.

This chain links TRBV18 with TRBJ1-1; D perhaps matches TRBD1 (5 bases). Trimming pared 3 bases from V and 7 bases from J, leaving 12 bases between. CDR1 is KGHSH, CDR2 LQKENI, per germline. The CDR3 consists of 13 residues. This CDR3 reads CASSPQGGVEAFF. CDR3 in DNA: TGTGCCAGCTCACCCCAGGGAGGAGTTGAAGCTTTCTTT.

The chain joins TRBV5-1 to TRBJ2-7; a possible D gene is TRBD2 (5 bases). The germline CDR1 and CDR2 sequences are SGHRS and YFSETQ. The CDR3 extends over 13 amino acids. With 0 bases removed from V and 6 bases from J, the gap between germline ends came to 10 bases. CDR3 DNA: TGCGCCAGCAGCTTGGCCCCTGGAGGCGAGCAGTACTTC. It codes for CASSLAPGGEQYF.

V is TRBV10-3 and J is TRBJ2-5; TRBD2 aligns across 8 bases. The CDR3 sequence is 14 residues long. Germline V lookup: CDR1 ENHRY, CDR2 SYGVKD. The V segment lost 2 bases and the J segment 5 bases; nucleotides outside the gene matches: 4. The CDR3 sequence: CAISETAGVETQYF. CDR3 bases: TGTGCCATCAGTGAGACAGCGGGGGTTGAGACCCAGTACTTC.

The table lists this clone with a count of one. This chain joins TRBV10-3 and TRBJ2-3, with TRBD2 matching over 13 bases. There are 17 residues in the CDR3. Germline CDR1 is ENHRY and CDR2 is SYGVKD. V lost 3 bases and J lost 2; bases outside the gene matches: 5. CDR3 nucleotide sequence: TGTGCCATCAGTGACACTAGCGGGGGGGTTTCCACAGATACGCAGTATTTT. Translated, it gives CAISDTSGGVSTDTQYF.

The chain employs TRBV27 and TRBJ1-1, with 9 bases identical to TRBD1. The CDR3 length is 13 residues. Germline-derived CDR1 and CDR2 are MNHEY and SMNVEV (reference sequence). The V and J ends lost 5 bases and 7 bases, in that order; junction bases with no gene match: 5. The CDR3 nucleotides read TGTGCCAGCAGTGCCGGGACAGGGTTTGAAGCTTTCTTT. It translates to CASSAGTGFEAFF.

The J gene is TRBJ1-1, the V gene TRBV29-1, with D tentatively TRBD1 (5 bases). From germline, CDR1 is SQVTM and CDR2 ANQGSEA. The CDR3 is 12 residues long. V lost 4 bases and J lost 1, with 7 bases in between. This CDR3 reads CSVGQGNTEAFF. The CDR3 DNA is TGCAGCGTTGGGCAGGGGAACACTGAAGCTTTCTTT.

The CDR3 spells CASSLGLAGGVTDTQYF. In nucleotides, the CDR3 is TGCGCCAGCAGCTTGGGCCTAGCGGGAGGGGTCACAGATACGCAGTATTTT. The chain combines TRBV5-1 with TRBJ2-3; 12 bases align to TRBD2. Germline V gives CDR1 SGHRS, CDR2 YFSETQ. V shed 0 bases and J 2 bases; nucleotides not matched to a gene: 4. The length of the CDR3 is 17 residues.

This clone was detected once. The chain uses TRBV7-2 and TRBJ1-6; TRBD1 matches at 7 bases. This CDR3 has 16 amino acids. CDR1 and CDR2 from the germline V gene are SGHTA and FQGNSA. J lost 6 bases, V lost 1 base, and 6 bases had no gene match. The CDR3 sequence is CASSLEGGNSNSPLHF. The DNA for the CDR3 is TGTGCCAGCAGCTTAGAAGGGGGCAATAGTAATTCACCCCTCCACTTT.

This chain uses TRBV5-1 with TRBJ1-4; a possible D gene is TRBD1 (5 bases). Germline loops: CDR1 SGHRS, CDR2 YFSETQ. The V end lost 4 bases, the J end lost 8 bases, and 15 bases lay between the germline ends. This CDR3 region has 14 residues. Here the CDR3 DNA reads TGCGCCAGCAGCGGAACCCGGGGGGACGAAAAACTGTTTTTT. Its protein product is CASSGTRGDEKLFF.